What follows are 11 T cell receptor beta chains derived from one specimen sequenced in a study of CD8+CD57+ T cells in acquired aplastic anemia. TCR beta VDJ and CDR3 profiling used genomic DNA as template. TCRdb passed the reads through MiXCR, listing each CDR3 protein once. The table lists 200,000 or so distinct CDR3 sequences, under 55% of them singletons. Patients who underwent sequencing had shown CD8+CD57+ cell expansion by flow cytometry. The sequenced sample was sorted CD4+, CD8+, or CD8+CD57+ T cells (not recorded which) from PBMCs. The origin of the receptors is a human donor with aplastic anemia.

J is TRBJ2-7 and V is TRBV5-1, with 9 bases aligning to TRBD2. V lost 4 bases, J lost 4 bases, and 9 bases stayed unmatched. The CDR3 sequence is 15 residues long. CDR1 SGHRS and CDR2 YFSETQ come from the germline V gene. The CDR3 loop reads CASSQGSGGSYEQYF. The CDR3 nucleotides are TGCGCCAGCAGCCAGGGTAGCGGGGGATCTTACGAGCAGTACTTC.

The table lists this clonotype with a few counts. The chain couples TRBV24-1 to TRBJ2-3; maybe TRBD1 (6 bases). Germline CDR1 is KGHDR and CDR2 is SFDVKD. The CDR3 has 14 amino acids. The V and J ends lost 0 bases and 9 bases respectively, with 12 bases between them. In DNA, the CDR3 is TGTGCCACCAGTGATTTGATTCCGGGACACACGCAGTATTTT. Amino acid sequence: CATSDLIPGHTQYF.

The V and J genes are TRBV20-1 and TRBJ2-5, with 9 bases matching TRBD1. This CDR3 is built from 16 residues. CDR1 is DFQATT, CDR2 SNEGSKA, per germline (reference sequence). V was pared by 5 bases and J by 5 bases, with 15 bases of the junction left unmatched. The CDR3 spells CSAFGQGRGTGETQYF. CDR3 DNA: TGCAGTGCTTTCGGACAGGGGCGTGGAACCGGCGAGACCCAGTACTTC.

Ten or more counts support this clonotype. The gene calls are TRBV9 and TRBJ2-1; weak D call: TRBD1 (6 bases). The CDR3 is 16 amino acids. Trimming removed 0 bases from V and 7 bases from J, with 17 bases in between. Germline assignment: CDR1 SGDLS and CDR2 YYNGEE. In DNA form, the CDR3 reads TGTGCCAGCAGCGTAGGTGCTACCCCACAGGGAAATGAGCAGTTCTTC. Translated: CASSVGATPQGNEQFF. Full variable domain (rest looked up from reference TRBV9 and TRBJ2-1): DSGVTQTPKHLITATGQRVTLRCSPRSGDLSVYWYQQSLDQGLQFLIQYYNGEERAKGNILERFSAQQFPDLHSELNLSSLELGDSALYFCASSVGATPQGNEQFFGPGTRLTVL.

This clonotype turned up a few times. The chain has TRBV28 and TRBJ2-2, with D maybe TRBD1 (6 bases). The length of the CDR3 is 15 residues. Trimming cost V 4 bases and J 3 bases, with 12 bases left between them. Germline assignment: CDR1 MDHEN and CDR2 SYDVKM. The CDR3 DNA sequence: TGTGCCAGCAGTTCCCCAGGGGTGGACACCGGGGAGCTGTTTTTT. It encodes CASSSPGVDTGELFF.

The genes are TRBV5-6 and TRBJ2-3; weak D call: TRBD1 (6 bases). Germline V CDR1 and CDR2: SGHDT, YYEEEE. The CDR3 spans 13 residues. The V end was cut by 1 base, the J end by 10 bases, with 13 bases between. This CDR3 reads CASSLWSRGAQYF. CDR3 nucleotide sequence: TGTGCCAGCAGCTTGTGGAGCAGGGGTGCGCAGTATTTT.

The CDR3 sequence is CSAVGDYGYTF. CDR3 nucleotides: TGCAGTGCTGTGGGGGACTATGGCTACACCTTC. V and J are TRBV20-1 and TRBJ1-2, with D possibly TRBD1 on 5 matching bases. CDR1 is DFQATT and CDR2 is SNEGSKA in the germline V gene (reference sequence). This CDR3 spans 11 amino acids. V was clipped by 5 bases and J by 3 bases, with 7 bases between them.

The chain joins TRBV11-2 to TRBJ1-3, with TRBD1 identical over 7 bases. The V gene end was trimmed by 9 bases and the J gene end by 0 bases; junction bases not matched to a gene: 17. The germline V gene encodes CDR1 SGHAT and CDR2 FQNNGV. The CDR3 covers 18 residues. The CDR3 DNA is TGTGCCAGTTCCCACCAACAGGGGATCTCTCCCTCTGGAAACACCATATATTTT. Translated, it gives CASSHQQGISPSGNTIYF.

This chain uses TRBV3-1 with TRBJ1-5; D unresolved. The CDR3 is 16 residues long. From germline, CDR1 is LGHDT and CDR2 YNNKEL (reference sequence). The germline V and J ends were trimmed by 1 base and 2 bases, with 12 bases remaining between them. The CDR3 sequence is CASSQGPGVGNQPQHF. The DNA of the CDR3 is TGTGCCAGCAGCCAAGGACCCGGGGTGGGCAATCAGCCCCAGCATTTT.

The gene calls are TRBV5-1 and TRBJ2-7; maybe TRBD1 (6 bases). The end of the DNA is better explained by TRBJ2-5, so the J call may be wrong. The CDR3 runs 14 residues. Germline-derived CDR1 and CDR2 are SGHRS and YFSETQ. CDR3 in amino acids: CASSLDREGETQYF. CDR3 DNA sequence: TGCGCCAGCAGCTTGGACAGGGAAGGAGAGACCCAGTACTTC.

The chain combines TRBV7-2 with TRBJ1-4; the match to TRBD1 covers 7 bases. CDR3 length: 15 amino acids. The germline V gene encodes CDR1 SGHTA and CDR2 FQGNSA. With 5 bases clipped from V and 5 bases from J, the junction kept 8 bases outside the gene matches. This CDR3 reads CASSLRQGINEKLFF. The CDR3 region has the DNA TGTGCCAGCAGCCTCCGACAGGGAATAAATGAAAAACTGTTTTTT. The full variable domain, its missing parts supplied by reference TRBV7-2 and TRBJ1-4, is GAGVSQSPSNKVTEKGKDVELRCDPISGHTALYWYRQSLGQGLEFLIYFQGNSAPDKSGLPSDRFSAERTGGSVSTLTIQRTQQEDSAVYLCASSLRQGINEKLFFGSGTQLSVL.